Listed here are 23 T cell receptor beta chains from one sample, sequenced in a study of T cell clones after liver transplantation. TCRdb's table, derived via immunoSEQ multiplex PCR, lists solely in-frame clones and lacks some. Of about 80,000 clones listed, roughly 82% were seen once; the top ten hold 0.45% to 0.6%. The specimen comprised CD4+ T cells from blood, sampled 46 months after liver transplant. These TCRs come from a human patient who received a liver transplant. Some T cells could come from the graft donor.

The V and J genes are TRBV5-1 and TRBJ1-5, with TRBD1 matching 10 bases. Trimming at V came to 4 bases and at J to 0 bases, leaving 10 bases not matched to a gene. The CDR3 consists of 18 residues. Germline loops: CDR1 SGHRS, CDR2 YFSETQ. CDR3 coding DNA: TGCGCCAGCAGCCCCGGGACAGGGGTCCCAGGTAGCAATCAGCCCCAGCATTTT. As protein: CASSPGTGVPGSNQPQHF.

The V gene is TRBV5-1, the J gene TRBJ2-7; no clear D. The germline CDR1 and CDR2 sequences are SGHRS and YFSETQ. CDR3 length equals 14 residues. V shed 0 bases and J shed 6 bases, with 13 bases lying between them. The CDR3 coding sequence is TGCGCCAGCAGCTTGGATGGCGGCTTGGCCGAGCAGTACTTC. Amino acids: CASSLDGGLAEQYF.

The chain joins TRBV29-1 to TRBJ1-2, with TRBD1 matching 11 bases. Germline CDR1 SQVTM, CDR2 ANQGSEA. Trimming at V came to 6 bases and at J to 4 bases, leaving 7 bases not matched to a gene. This CDR3 region has 14 residues. The CDR3 bases are TGCAGCGTCTCCGGGACAGGGGGTTCCTATGGCTACACCTTC. It yields the protein CSVSGTGGSYGYTF.

The chain has TRBV11-2 and TRBJ1-1; D is uncertain. The CDR3 is made up of 14 amino acids. Looked up from germline, CDR1 is SGHAT and CDR2 is FQNNGV. V was trimmed by 5 bases and J by 8 bases, leaving 18 bases between them. As DNA, the CDR3 is TGTGCCAGCAGCCCCCAGACCGACGGTAGAGAAGCTTTCTTT. The encoded protein is CASSPQTDGREAFF.

V gene TRBV16 combines with J gene TRBJ1-4; 9 nucleotides agree with TRBD1. CDR3 size: 15 residues. The germline gives CDR1 KGHSY, CDR2 FQNENV. Germline trimming cut 1 base from V and 11 bases from J; bases unmatched to any gene: 8. The CDR3 is CASSQYSGTGKKLFF. The CDR3 bases are TGTGCCAGCAGCCAATACTCCGGGACAGGGAAGAAACTGTTTTTT. The full variable domain, rest sourced from reference TRBV16 and TRBJ1-4, is GEEVAQTPKHLVRGEGQKAKLYCAPIKGHSYVFWYQQVLKNEFKFLISFQNENVFDETGMPKERFSAKCLPNSPCSLEIQATKLEDSAVYFCASSQYSGTGKKLFFGSGTQLSVL.

V and J are TRBV28 and TRBJ2-1, with 14 bases aligning to TRBD2. J was trimmed by 8 bases and V by 5 bases; bases with no gene match: 5. From germline, CDR1 is MDHEN and CDR2 SYDVKM. This CDR3 has 15 amino acids. The CDR3 DNA reads as TGTGCCAGCAGTGGGACTAGCGGGAGTTTGTATGAGCAGTTCTTC. Its translation is CASSGTSGSLYEQFF.

Here the CDR3 reads CASSSSPGLGSSSYEQYF. CDR3 DNA: TGTGCCAGCAGTTCCTCCCCGGGACTAGGTTCGAGCTCCTACGAGCAGTACTTC. This chain connects TRBV28 to TRBJ2-7; 8 bases are shared with TRBD2. CDR3 size: 18 residues. Per germline, CDR1 MDHEN and CDR2 SYDVKM. The J segment lost 0 bases and the V segment lost 4 bases, leaving 14 bases of the junction unmatched.

Worth noting for this clone: One junction end disagrees with the germline gene, perhaps due to a read error. This chain links TRBV7-3 with TRBJ2-4; D unresolved. Germline CDR1 SGHTA, CDR2 FQGTGA. CDR3 size: 8 residues. CDR3 loop: CASSPRGF. For the CDR3, the DNA is TGTGCCAGCAGCCCCCGCGGCTTC.

The V gene is TRBV5-1, the J gene TRBJ2-5; no definite D call. The V gene's germline CDR1 is SGHRS and CDR2 YFSETQ. V was clipped by 4 bases and J by 5 bases, with 15 bases between them. The CDR3 has 14 residues. The CDR3 DNA reads TGCGCCAGCAGCCCCCGCGCCCTGGGGGAGACCCAGTACTTC. Its translation is CASSPRALGETQYF.

The V gene is TRBV7-9, the J gene TRBJ2-1; D gene unclear. The V end lost 2 bases, the J end lost 7 bases, and 12 bases lay between the germline ends. CDR3 length: 14 amino acids. CDR1 and CDR2 from the germline V gene are SEHNR and FQNEAQ (reference sequence). The CDR3 loop is CASSLRNLVNEQFF. Here the CDR3 DNA reads TGTGCCAGCAGCTTACGGAACTTGGTGAATGAGCAGTTCTTC.

The gene calls are TRBV7-3 and TRBJ1-1, with D possibly matching TRBD1 (5 bases). V dropped 5 bases and J dropped 4 bases, with 17 bases sitting between them. CDR1 is SGHTA and CDR2 is FQGTGA in the germline V gene. The CDR3 runs to 15 residues. The CDR3 bases are TGTGCCAGCAGCCCTTCCAGGGTCAAGGGCACTGAAGCTTTCTTT. It encodes CASSPSRVKGTEAFF. The variable domain in full, with the rest retrieved from reference TRBV7-3 and TRBJ1-1, is GAGVSQTPSNKVTEKGKYVELRCDPISGHTALYWYRQSLGQGPEFLIYFQGTGAADDSGLPNDRFFAVRPEGSVSTLKIQRTERGDSAVYLCASSPSRVKGTEAFFGQGTRLTVV.

This chain uses TRBV7-2 with TRBJ2-2, with TRBD2 identical over 8 bases. In germline, CDR1 is SGHTA, CDR2 FQGNSA. After removal of 4 bases from V and 4 bases from J, the junction contained 14 bases not matched to a gene. The length of the CDR3 is 18 residues. CDR3 bases: TGTGCCAGCAGCTACCCGAGGGGGGGGCTAGCGGGCACCGGGGAGCTGTTTTTT. Its protein product is CASSYPRGGLAGTGELFF.

The chain links TRBV6-5 to TRBJ2-1, with D perhaps TRBD2 (5 bases). CDR1 is MNHEY and CDR2 is SVGAGI in the germline V gene. V gave up 0 bases and J gave up 5 bases, with 11 bases separating them. The CDR3 loop spans 15 amino acids. CDR3 sequence (DNA): TGTGCCAGCAGTTACTCGAGGGTCGGGAACAATGAGCAGTTCTTC. As protein: CASSYSRVGNNEQFF.

The chain uses TRBV5-4 and TRBJ2-7; TRBD1 is a possible D gene (5 bases). In germline, CDR1 is SGHNT, CDR2 YYREEE (reference sequence). The CDR3 is 15 amino acids. V lost 1 base and J lost 5, with 16 bases in between. DNA of the CDR3: TGTGCCAGCAGCTTGAAGGTGGGGCGCCCCAACGAGCAGTACTTC. This sequence encodes CASSLKVGRPNEQYF.

The V gene is TRBV28, the J gene TRBJ1-1; D may be TRBD1 (6 bases). The CDR3 is made up of 16 amino acids. Trimming shortened V by 8 bases and J by 0 bases, and 19 bases separated the two germline ends. CDR1 is MDHEN, CDR2 SYDVKM, per germline. The CDR3 protein is CASWSLGGGMNTEAFF. CDR3 nucleotides: TGTGCCAGCTGGTCCCTAGGGGGGGGTATGAACACTGAAGCTTTCTTT. The whole variable domain, filled in from reference TRBV28 and TRBJ1-1, reads DVKVTQSSRYLVKRTGEKVFLECVQDMDHENMFWYRQDPGLGLRLIYFSYDVKMKEKGDIPEGYSVSREKKERFSLILESASTNQTSMYLCASWSLGGGMNTEAFFGQGTRLTVV.

This chain's CDR3 is CASSPDLTGDTEAFF. The CDR3 nucleotides are TGTGCCAGTAGTCCCGATCTAACAGGGGACACTGAAGCTTTCTTT. The chain recombines TRBV19 with TRBJ1-1; TRBD1 agrees at 7 bases. This CDR3 has 15 residues. J was trimmed by 3 bases and V by 5 bases; bases with no gene match: 9. Germline V gives CDR1 LNHDA, CDR2 SQIVND (reference sequence).

The rearrangement links TRBV2 to TRBJ2-7, with 10 bases aligning to TRBD1. CDR1 is SNHLY, CDR2 FYNNEI, per germline. The CDR3 runs to 12 residues. With V trimmed by 5 bases and J by 6 bases, 1 base remained unmatched. This CDR3 reads CASSRTGGEQYF. Written as DNA, the CDR3 is TGTGCCAGCAGTCGGACAGGGGGCGAGCAGTACTTC.

This clone was seen a handful of times. The chain uses TRBV28 and TRBJ1-2; D is uncertain. V gave up 5 bases and J gave up 0 bases, with 13 bases separating them. This CDR3 comprises 15 residues. Germline V lookup: CDR1 MDHEN, CDR2 SYDVKM. CDR3: CASSVPGGANYGYTF. In nucleotides, the CDR3 is TGTGCCAGCAGTGTCCCAGGAGGTGCTAACTATGGCTACACCTTC.

The chain has TRBV5-4 and TRBJ2-7, with 9 positions matching TRBD2. V was pared by 3 bases and J by 5 bases, with 6 bases of the junction left unmatched. CDR3 length equals 14 residues. Looked up from germline, CDR1 is SGHNT and CDR2 is YYREEE (reference sequence). This chain's CDR3 is CASSSIAGVNEQYF. CDR3 nucleotide sequence: TGTGCCAGCAGCTCTATAGCGGGAGTAAACGAGCAGTACTTC.

The chain links TRBV5-1 to TRBJ2-2; D ambiguous. Germline V gene lookup returns CDR1 SGHRS and CDR2 YFSETQ. Trimming took off 1 base at V and 3 bases at J, with 7 bases between the two ends. The CDR3 spans 14 residues. CDR3 sequence reads: CASSLHSDTGELFF. The CDR3 nucleotides read TGCGCCAGCAGCTTGCACTCGGACACCGGGGAGCTGTTTTTT.

The chain combines TRBV29-1 with TRBJ1-1; no definite D call. V gave up 8 bases and J gave up 4 bases, with 11 bases separating them. This CDR3 has 11 amino acids. Germline V gene data show CDR1 as SQVTM and CDR2 as ANQGSEA. CDR3 in amino acids: CSSGAATEAFF. The CDR3 DNA sequence: TGCAGCTCAGGAGCGGCCACTGAAGCTTTCTTT.

V and J are TRBV30 and TRBJ1-3, with a tentative D call TRBD1 (5 bases). This CDR3 has 15 amino acids. V was pared by 4 bases and J by 0 bases, with 13 bases between. Germline V lookup: CDR1 GTSNPN, CDR2 SVGIG (reference sequence). In nucleotides, the CDR3 is TGTGCCTGGACCCAGGGCCTCCACTCTGGAAACACCATATATTTT. This codes for CAWTQGLHSGNTIYF.

This sequence joins TRBV6-1 and TRBJ1-3; D gene ambiguous. The CDR3 covers 14 residues. With 3 bases removed from V and 4 bases from J, the gap between germline ends came to 10 bases. Germline V gives CDR1 MNHNS, CDR2 SASEGT. In DNA, the CDR3 is TGTGCCAGCAGTGACCCGCCCTTAGGAAACACCATATATTTT. Its protein product is CASSDPPLGNTIYF.